This T cell receptor (beta chain) was found in a study of shared clonotypes between healthy human individuals. Whole-study results and caveats: Across subsets, estimated richness was generally greater for naive than for memory populations.

The study enrolled healthy HIV-negative adults without recent acute infections or vaccinations as donors. Of note for this clone: Its antigen remains unknown.

The repertoire was sequenced with immunoSEQ multiplex PCR; TCRdb's copy has only in-frame clones and lacks some. The sample records some 2,400,000 clones, around 95% being singletons. V lost 5 bases and J lost 3, with 13 bases in between. From germline, CDR1 is SEHNR and CDR2 FQNEAQ (reference sequence). This CDR3 contains 15 residues. This chain connects TRBV7-9 to TRBJ1-4; possibly TRBD1 for D (6 bases). This receptor was taken from a man between 18 and 35 years old in good health. Sequencing was performed on naive CD4+ T cells sorted from blood. The subset was: CD45RA+ positively selected. The CDR3 DNA reads as TGTGCCAGCAGCCAATCCGGACAGTCTAATGAAAAACTGTTTTTT. Amino acids: CASSQSGQSNEKLFF.